These T cell receptor beta chains were read from a single sample in a study of CD8+ T cells in alopecia areata. TCRdb's copy holds only in-frame clones and misses some; the assay was immunoSEQ multiplex PCR. This table holds about 220,000 clones, more than 45% found once. The material was CD4+ T cells sorted from blood, obtained at week 4, from a patient treated with tofacitinib. The receptors were gathered from a human donor with alopecia areata. Each CDR3 is given with its conserved first and last residue. The order of the fields is J gene, clone size, V gene, D gene, CDR3 protein, CDR3 DNA. The D gene is left open where the match is weak. The size field is filled for only some rows; it gives once, few, many or a size class.

j_gene: TRBJ2-7; abundance: few; v_gene: TRBV27; d_gene: TRBD1; CDR3aa: CASARPGQGRDEQYF; CDR3nt: TGTGCCAGCGCGAGACCGGGACAGGGTCGGGACGAGCAGTACTTC
j_gene: TRBJ2-2; abundance: many; v_gene: TRBV5-4; d_gene: TRBD1; CDR3aa: CASSARQGITGELFF; CDR3nt: TGTGCCAGCAGCGCCCGACAGGGAATCACCGGGGAGCTGTTTTTT
j_gene: TRBJ1-1; abundance: once; v_gene: TRBV5-6; d_gene: -; CDR3aa: CASSLVAGETEAFF; CDR3nt: TGTGCCAGCAGCTTGGTGGCAGGGGAGACTGAAGCTTTCTTT
j_gene: TRBJ2-5; abundance: once; v_gene: TRBV14; d_gene: -; CDR3aa: CASSFTPGLGETQYF; CDR3nt: TGTGCCAGCAGCTTTACCCCAGGTCTTGGGGAGACCCAGTACTTC
j_gene: TRBJ2-5; abundance: -; v_gene: TRBV9; d_gene: -; CDR3aa: CASSALTGSGTQYF; CDR3nt: TGTGCCAGCAGCGCACTAACAGGGTCAGGGACCCAGTACTTC
j_gene: TRBJ2-5; abundance: -; v_gene: TRBV30; d_gene: TRBD1; CDR3aa: CAWSSFGQGETQYF; CDR3nt: TGTGCCTGGAGTTCTTTCGGACAGGGAGAGACCCAGTACTTC
j_gene: TRBJ2-5; abundance: few; v_gene: TRBV29-1; d_gene: -; CDR3aa: CSVEEGRGETQYF; CDR3nt: TGCAGCGTTGAAGAGGGGAGAGGCGAGACCCAGTACTTC
j_gene: TRBJ2-6; abundance: -; v_gene: TRBV7-3; d_gene: -; CDR3aa: CASSSSGYGANVLTF; CDR3nt: TGTGCCAGCAGCTCCTCAGGGTATGGGGCCAACGTCCTGACTTTC
j_gene: TRBJ2-7; abundance: once; v_gene: TRBV30; d_gene: -; CDR3aa: CAWSGDYEQYF; CDR3nt: TGTGCCTGGAGTGGGGACTACGAGCAGTACTTC
j_gene: TRBJ2-7; abundance: -; v_gene: TRBV25-1; d_gene: TRBD1; CDR3aa: CASSQTGEQYF; CDR3nt: TGTGCCAGCAGCCAGACAGGGGAGCAGTACTTC
j_gene: TRBJ1-6; abundance: -; v_gene: TRBV25-1; d_gene: -; CDR3aa: CASAKRDTSISPLHF; CDR3nt: TGTGCCAGCGCCAAACGGGACACCTCAATTTCACCCCTCCACTTT
j_gene: TRBJ2-1; abundance: few; v_gene: TRBV18; d_gene: TRBD2; CDR3aa: CASPSPGGNEQFF; CDR3nt: TGTGCCAGCCCGTCCCCGGGGGGGAATGAGCAGTTCTTC
j_gene: TRBJ1-2; abundance: -; v_gene: TRBV7-2; d_gene: TRBD1; CDR3aa: CAGRQGGDYGYTF; CDR3nt: TGTGCCGGAAGACAGGGAGGGGACTATGGCTACACCTTC
j_gene: TRBJ1-4; abundance: few; v_gene: TRBV6-6; d_gene: -; CDR3aa: CASSYSTEINEKLFF; CDR3nt: TGTGCCAGCAGTTACTCGACAGAGATTAATGAAAAACTGTTTTTT
j_gene: TRBJ2-2; abundance: -; v_gene: TRBV23-1; d_gene: TRBD2; CDR3aa: CASSQSREGTAGELFF; CDR3nt: TGCGCCAGCAGTCAATCAAGGGAGGGGACCGCCGGGGAGCTGTTTTTT
j_gene: TRBJ1-5; abundance: few; v_gene: TRBV5-6; d_gene: TRBD1; CDR3aa: CASSSGTGTSQQPQHF; CDR3nt: TGTGCCAGCAGTTCCGGGACAGGGACCTCCCAGCAGCCCCAGCATTTT
j_gene: TRBJ1-5; abundance: few; v_gene: TRBV2; d_gene: -; CDR3aa: CASSEATYSNQPQHF; CDR3nt: TGTGCCAGCAGTGAAGCGACATATAGCAATCAGCCCCAGCATTTT
j_gene: TRBJ1-4; abundance: -; v_gene: TRBV2; d_gene: TRBD1; CDR3aa: CASSRGQREKLFF; CDR3nt: TGTGCCAGCAGCAGGGGACAGCGTGAAAAACTGTTTTTT
j_gene: TRBJ1-2; abundance: -; v_gene: TRBV2; d_gene: -; CDR3aa: CASPPRFQGGYTF; CDR3nt: TGTGCCAGTCCCCCCAGGTTCCAAGGGGGCTACACCTTC
j_gene: TRBJ2-5; abundance: -; v_gene: TRBV11-2; d_gene: -; CDR3aa: CASSMGRIQETQYF; CDR3nt: TGTGCCAGCAGCATGGGACGGATCCAAGAGACCCAGTACTTC
j_gene: TRBJ2-7; abundance: -; v_gene: TRBV29-1; d_gene: -; CDR3aa: CSPRGAATSYEQYF; CDR3nt: TGCAGCCCTAGAGGGGCAGCAACATCCTACGAGCAGTACTTC
j_gene: TRBJ2-2; abundance: -; v_gene: TRBV5-1; d_gene: TRBD2; CDR3aa: CASSPGLAGSGELFF; CDR3nt: TGCGCCAGCAGCCCGGGACTAGCGGGTTCCGGGGAGCTGTTTTTT
j_gene: TRBJ1-2; abundance: -; v_gene: TRBV29-1; d_gene: -; CDR3aa: CSVEDPNYGYTF; CDR3nt: TGCAGCGTTGAAGACCCCAACTATGGCTACACCTTC
j_gene: TRBJ2-7; abundance: -; v_gene: TRBV29-1; d_gene: -; CDR3aa: CSVEGPGTYEQYF; CDR3nt: TGCAGCGTTGAAGGCCCGGGGACCTACGAGCAGTACTTC
j_gene: TRBJ2-3; abundance: few; v_gene: TRBV29-1; d_gene: -; CDR3aa: CSVGHLEGYTDTQYF; CDR3nt: TGCAGCGTTGGTCATTTGGAGGGGTACACAGATACGCAGTATTTT
j_gene: TRBJ1-2; abundance: -; v_gene: TRBV27; d_gene: -; CDR3aa: CASSAGSANYGYTF; CDR3nt: TGTGCCAGCAGTGCGGGGTCAGCTAACTATGGCTACACCTTC
j_gene: TRBJ2-3; abundance: -; v_gene: TRBV19; d_gene: -; CDR3aa: CASRPPGADTQYF; CDR3nt: TGTGCCAGTAGACCTCCAGGAGCAGATACGCAGTATTTT
j_gene: TRBJ1-1; abundance: -; v_gene: TRBV29-1; d_gene: -; CDR3aa: CSSKGIGFDTEAFF; CDR3nt: TGCAGCTCTAAGGGGATTGGGTTTGACACTGAAGCTTTCTTT
j_gene: TRBJ1-1; abundance: -; v_gene: TRBV30; d_gene: -; CDR3aa: CAWDLLPLNTEAFF; CDR3nt: TGTGCCTGGGACCTTCTCCCTTTAAACACTGAAGCTTTCTTT
j_gene: TRBJ2-3; abundance: -; v_gene: TRBV5-6; d_gene: TRBD2; CDR3aa: CASSRPRGATDTQYF; CDR3nt: TGTGCCAGCAGTAGACCGCGGGGGGCTACAGATACGCAGTATTTT